This T cell receptor beta chain was sequenced during a study of shared clonotypes between healthy human individuals. The protocol was immunoSEQ multiplex PCR, while the TCRdb copy is restricted to in-frame clones and leaves out a portion. The sample has 2 million to 3 million clones, approximately 93% seen once. CDR3 size: 16 residues. Germline-derived CDR1 and CDR2 are SGHTA and FQGNSA. V was pared by 4 bases and J by 9 bases, with 10 bases of the junction left unmatched. Sequenced material: naive CD4+ T cells from PBMCs. Subset here: CD45RA+ positively selected. This receptor was taken from a man aged 18 to 30 in good health. Some clones in this sample may be carry-over from other donors' samples. The chain joins TRBV7-2 to TRBJ2-1, with 12 bases aligning to TRBD2. The CDR3 protein is CASSSRLAGARSEQFF. The CDR3 DNA is TGTGCCAGCAGCTCTCGACTAGCGGGAGCACGGAGTGAGCAGTTCTTC.